The TCR beta chain described here comes from a study of shared clonotypes between healthy human individuals. The V end was cut by 3 bases, the J end by 2 bases, with 14 bases between. There are 15 residues in the CDR3. The germline gives CDR1 SEHNR, CDR2 FQNEAQ (reference sequence). With regard to this clone: The antigen remains unidentified.

TCRdb's table, derived via immunoSEQ multiplex PCR, lists solely in-frame clones and lacks some. The sample includes approximately 840,000 clones, about 97% of them seen just once. Only CD45RO-negative cells positively selected for CCR7 counted as naive CD8 cells, so terminally differentiated effector memory CD45RA+ cells were excluded. Study-level findings and limits: It was the non-shared clonotypes that had lower generation probabilities than clonotypes shared by all four donors.

The chain employs TRBV7-9 and TRBJ2-7, with D perhaps being TRBD1 or TRBD2 (5 bases each). This sequence was found in a man aged 25-45 years in good health. The specimen sequenced was naive CD8+ T cells sorted from blood. CDR3 region: CASSLPGTTAYEQYF. In DNA form, the CDR3 reads TGTGCCAGCAGCTTGCCCGGGACCACCGCCTACGAGCAGTACTTC.